A single sample is the source of the 20 T cell receptor beta chains below, sequenced in a study of T cells in localized non-small cell lung cancer. Using immunoSEQ multiplex PCR, the repertoire was profiled, and TCRdb retains in-frame clones only, with some absent. The table lists around 94,000 clones, about 87% of them singletons. This sample comprised peripheral blood, obtained before any cancer treatment. Receptors were obtained from a man aged 35-75 years with stage I squamous cell lung carcinoma.

This chain joins TRBV18 and TRBJ1-4, with D hard to call. Germline V lookup: CDR1 KGHSH, CDR2 LQKENI. V was pared by 0 bases and J by 0 bases, with 5 bases between. The CDR3 contains 15 residues. The CDR3 reads CASSPPTATNEKLFF. The CDR3 DNA reads as TGTGCCAGCTCACCACCGACGGCAACTAATGAAAAACTGTTTTTT.

This clone has a handful of counts. The chain employs TRBV7-8 and TRBJ1-2; TRBD1 is a possible D gene (5 bases). From germline, CDR1 is SGHVS and CDR2 FQNEAQ. This CDR3 has 14 amino acids. With 0 bases removed from V and 10 bases from J, the gap between germline ends came to 15 bases. The CDR3 here is CASSLAEGRAIYTF. The CDR3 DNA is TGTGCCAGCAGCTTAGCGGAGGGGAGGGCAATCTACACCTTC.

The CDR3 loop is CASGVGGANYGYTF. The CDR3 nucleotides read TGTGCCAGCGGGGTCGGGGGCGCTAACTATGGCTACACCTTC. The V and J genes are TRBV6-1 and TRBJ1-2; possibly TRBD1 for D (6 bases). The germline gives CDR1 MNHNS, CDR2 SASEGT. The CDR3 totals 14 residues. V shed 8 bases and J shed 0 bases, with 13 bases lying between them.

The rearrangement joins TRBV30 to TRBJ1-3; TRBD1 aligns across 10 bases. The J segment lost 13 bases and the V segment lost 0 bases, leaving 6 bases of the junction unmatched. Germline V gene data show CDR1 as GTSNPN and CDR2 as SVGIG (reference sequence). This CDR3 is 13 amino acids long. Here the CDR3 reads CAWSVGGQGIIYF. The CDR3 region has the DNA TGTGCCTGGAGTGTAGGGGGACAGGGGATAATATATTTT.

V is TRBV4-2 and J is TRBJ1-2; 7 bases are a match to TRBD1. Germline V CDR1 and CDR2: LGHNA, YNFKEQ. The CDR3 covers 14 residues. Unmatched junction bases numbered 5, after V lost 5 bases and J lost 2 bases. The CDR3 DNA follows: TGTGCCAGCAGCAGGGGACAGTTGAACTATGGCTACACCTTC. Translating gives CASSRGQLNYGYTF.

This clone occurred once. The CDR3 DNA reads TGTGCCAGCAGTCCCGGCGGGGGGCCGGGCTATGGCTACACCTTC. This gives the protein CASSPGGGPGYGYTF. This chain connects TRBV6-5 to TRBJ1-2, with a weak D call TRBD1 (6 bases). Per germline, CDR1 MNHEY and CDR2 SVGAGI. Trimming shortened V by 5 bases and J by 4 bases, and 17 bases separated the two germline ends. The length of the CDR3 is 15 residues.

This chain uses TRBV15 with TRBJ2-5; D tentatively fits TRBD1 or TRBD2 (7 bases each). Deletions cut 5 bases from V and 5 bases from J, with 21 bases between. The CDR3 contains 16 residues. The germline gives CDR1 LNHNV, CDR2 YYDKDF (reference sequence). The CDR3: CATSYIGTAGGETQYF. The CDR3 DNA sequence: TGTGCCACCAGCTATATCGGGACAGCCGGGGGGGAGACCCAGTACTTC.

The chain combines TRBV15 with TRBJ1-4; 8 positions match TRBD1. Germline values: CDR1 LNHNV, CDR2 YYDKDF (reference sequence). The CDR3 totals 15 residues. Trimming cost V 0 bases and J 6 bases; bases outside gene matches: 3. Written as DNA, the CDR3 is TGTGCCACCAGCAGAGAGAACAGGGGGTATGAAAAACTGTTTTTT. This codes for CATSRENRGYEKLFF.

Turning to this clone: This sample includes further DNA sequences coding for the same CDR3. The chain combines TRBV27 with TRBJ2-6; D unclear. The CDR3 runs to 15 residues. V lost 3 bases and J 1 base, leaving 7 bases between the germline ends. The V gene's germline CDR1 is MNHEY and CDR2 SMNVEV (reference sequence). CDR3 residues: CASSFTTSGANVLTF. As DNA, the CDR3 is TGTGCCAGCAGTTTCACTACGTCTGGGGCCAACGTCCTGACTTTC.

This rearrangement joins TRBV2 to TRBJ1-2, with D perhaps matching TRBD1 (5 bases). V lost 5 bases and J 1 base, leaving 8 bases between the germline ends. This CDR3 has 13 residues. CDR1 is SNHLY and CDR2 is FYNNEI in the germline V gene. CDR3 coding DNA: TGTGCCAGCAGTCCCGACAGTAACTATGGCTACACCTTC. Amino acid sequence: CASSPDSNYGYTF.

This clone was seen a few times. The chain employs TRBV6-1 and TRBJ1-6; D remains ambiguous. This CDR3 region has 13 residues. Germline V gene sequence: CDR1 MNHNS, CDR2 SASEGT. V gave up 7 bases and J gave up 10 bases, with 14 bases separating them. The DNA for the CDR3 is TGTGCCAGCACCAGAGACGGGGTCTCACCCCTCCACTTT. This sequence encodes CASTRDGVSPLHF.

Regarding this clone: Other DNA sequences in this specimen translate into the identical CDR3. The V and J genes are TRBV2 and TRBJ1-1, with D tentatively TRBD1 (5 bases). Germline CDR1 and CDR2: SNHLY and FYNNEI. V lost 8 bases and J lost 0, with 10 bases in between. This CDR3 has 13 residues. CDR3 residues: CASGTGLNTEAFF. The CDR3, as DNA: TGTGCCAGCGGCACAGGTCTGAACACTGAAGCTTTCTTT.

The V gene is TRBV7-9, the J gene TRBJ1-5; D is possibly TRBD1 (5 bases). The length of the CDR3 is 15 residues. V was trimmed by 6 bases and J by 0 bases, leaving 12 bases between them. CDR1 SEHNR and CDR2 FQNEAQ come from the germline V gene (reference sequence). This CDR3 is CASSSGTHSNQPQHF. CDR3 nucleotides: TGTGCCAGCAGTTCCGGGACGCATAGCAATCAGCCCCAGCATTTT.

CDR3 nucleotide sequence: TGTGCCAGCAGCTCCGGGACAGATCCACTGAACACTGAAGCTTTCTTT. Translated, it gives CASSSGTDPLNTEAFF. V usage is TRBV5-8 and J usage is TRBJ1-1; 7 bases match TRBD1. Looked up from germline, CDR1 is SGHTS and CDR2 is YDEGEE. The CDR3 has 16 amino acids. V lost 3 bases and J lost 0; bases outside the gene matches: 8.

The V call is TRBV4-2, the J call TRBJ1-6; D is undetermined. Germline CDR1 and CDR2: LGHNA and YNFKEQ. V was clipped by 1 base and J by 4 bases, with 8 bases between them. The CDR3 sequence is 15 residues long. CDR3 coding DNA: TGTGCCAGCAGCCAAGTATCCAGATATAATTCACCCCTCCACTTT. The encoded protein is CASSQVSRYNSPLHF.

This clone was detected only once. V is TRBV5-5 and J is TRBJ2-1; TRBD1 might be the D (6 bases). CDR1 SGHKS and CDR2 YYEKEE come from the germline V gene (reference sequence). Trimming removed 0 bases from V and 0 bases from J, with 7 bases in between. The CDR3 sequence is 15 residues long. CDR3 bases: TGTGCCAGCAGCTTGGTACAGGGCTCCTACAATGAGCAGTTCTTC. Amino acid sequence: CASSLVQGSYNEQFF. Filled out from reference TRBV5-5 and TRBJ2-1, the complete variable domain reads DAGVTQSPTHLIKTRGQQVTLRCSPISGHKSVSWYQQVLGQGPQFIFQYYEKEERGRGNFPDRFSARQFPNYSSELNVNALLLGDSALYLCASSLVQGSYNEQFFGPGTRLTVL.

The genes are TRBV6-5 and TRBJ1-2; 7 nucleotides match TRBD1. This CDR3 comprises 11 residues. Germline CDR1 MNHEY, CDR2 SVGAGI. V lost 8 bases to trimming and J lost 7 bases; unmatched junction nucleotides: 4. The CDR3 here is CASRQGGGYTF. CDR3 DNA: TGTGCCAGCCGGCAGGGGGGTGGCTACACCTTC.

This chain connects TRBV4-2 to TRBJ2-2; D possibly matches TRBD1 or TRBD2 (5 bases each). The CDR3 length is 16 residues. Germline V lookup: CDR1 LGHNA, CDR2 YNFKEQ. The V and J ends lost 0 bases and 1 base respectively, with 9 bases between them. This chain's CDR3 is CASSQDGAMNTGELFF. CDR3 bases: TGTGCCAGCAGCCAAGACGGGGCTATGAACACCGGGGAGCTGTTTTTT.

V and J are TRBV2 and TRBJ1-1; unclear D gene. The CDR3 contains 13 residues. CDR1 SNHLY and CDR2 FYNNEI come from the germline V gene. V lost 3 bases, J lost 5 bases, and 10 bases lay in between. The CDR3 DNA reads as TGTGCCAGCAGTGAGAGGTCGAAGACTGAAGCTTTCTTT. Amino acids: CASSERSKTEAFF.

The gene calls are TRBV7-2 and TRBJ1-5; D is unresolved. Germline V gene lookup returns CDR1 SGHTA and CDR2 FQGNSA. The CDR3 is 13 amino acids. With 5 bases removed from V and 4 bases from J, the gap between germline ends came to 9 bases. The CDR3 DNA follows: TGTGCCAGCAGCCAAGAAGTTAATCAGCCCCAGCATTTT. Residues: CASSQEVNQPQHF. The whole variable domain, filled in from reference TRBV7-2 and TRBJ1-5, reads GAGVSQSPSNKVTEKGKDVELRCDPISGHTALYWYRQSLGQGLEFLIYFQGNSAPDKSGLPSDRFSAERTGGSVSTLTIQRTQQEDSAVYLCASSQEVNQPQHFGDGTRLSIL.